Listed below are T cell receptor beta chains from one sample, sequenced in a study of shared clonotypes between healthy human individuals. TCRdb keeps only in-frame clones here, not all; method: immunoSEQ multiplex PCR. This sample has approximately 1.5 million clones, with around 98% found just once. The sample comprised naive CD4+ T cells sorted from blood. The receptors derive from a man aged 25 to 40 in good health. CDR3s include the opening cysteine and the closing phenylalanine or tryptophan. Each record gives: J gene, D gene, clone size, V gene, CDR3 protein, CDR3 DNA. D genes are given only for firm matches. Rows give clone size only sometimes, using once, few, many, or a class for an expanded clone.

J gene: TRBJ1-2
D gene: -
clone size: -
V gene: TRBV28
CDR3 protein: CASRYGSYGYTF
CDR3 DNA: TGTGCCAGCAGATACGGGAGCTATGGCTACACCTTC

J gene: TRBJ2-7
D gene: -
clone size: -
V gene: TRBV10-1
CDR3 protein: CASSELRAVQAYEQYF
CDR3 DNA: TGCGCCAGCAGTGAGCTCAGGGCGGTTCAAGCCTACGAGCAGTACTTC

J gene: TRBJ2-3
D gene: TRBD1
clone size: -
V gene: TRBV6-1
CDR3 protein: CASSEGQNTDTQYF
CDR3 DNA: TGTGCCAGCAGTGAGGGACAGAACACAGATACGCAGTATTTT

J gene: TRBJ2-7
D gene: -
clone size: -
V gene: TRBV7-9
CDR3 protein: CASSLGFYEQYF
CDR3 DNA: TGTGCCAGCAGCTTAGGGTTTTACGAGCAGTACTTC

J gene: TRBJ1-1
D gene: -
clone size: -
V gene: TRBV28
CDR3 protein: CASSLVGREEAFF
CDR3 DNA: TGTGCCAGCAGTTTAGTTGGCAGGGAGGAAGCTTTCTTT

J gene: TRBJ1-3
D gene: -
clone size: -
V gene: TRBV6-5
CDR3 protein: CASSYQKTPGNTIYF
CDR3 DNA: TGTGCCAGCAGTTACCAGAAGACACCCGGAAACACCATATATTTT

J gene: TRBJ2-7
D gene: -
clone size: -
V gene: TRBV5-4
CDR3 protein: CASSLATGYEQYF
CDR3 DNA: TGTGCCAGCAGCTTGGCCACGGGGTACGAGCAGTACTTC

J gene: TRBJ1-2
D gene: TRBD1
clone size: once
V gene: TRBV28
CDR3 protein: CASSSGQGKRYGYTF
CDR3 DNA: TGTGCCAGCAGTTCGGGACAGGGGAAACGCTATGGCTACACCTTC

J gene: TRBJ2-2
D gene: -
clone size: -
V gene: TRBV7-3
CDR3 protein: CASSLLGGYTGELFF
CDR3 DNA: TGTGCCAGCAGCTTACTCGGAGGGTACACCGGGGAGCTGTTTTTT

J gene: TRBJ2-5
D gene: TRBD2
clone size: -
V gene: TRBV5-4
CDR3 protein: CASSSKRGERETQYF
CDR3 DNA: TGTGCCAGCAGTTCTAAGCGGGGAGAGAGGGAGACCCAGTACTTC

J gene: TRBJ2-1
D gene: -
clone size: -
V gene: TRBV27
CDR3 protein: CASSLLPGREQFF
CDR3 DNA: TGTGCCAGCAGTTTATTACCCGGAAGGGAGCAGTTCTTC

J gene: TRBJ2-3
D gene: TRBD2
clone size: -
V gene: TRBV5-8
CDR3 protein: CASRKGLAVSTDTQYF
CDR3 DNA: TGTGCCAGCAGAAAGGGACTAGCGGTTAGCACAGATACGCAGTATTTT

J gene: TRBJ2-5
D gene: -
clone size: -
V gene: TRBV29-1
CDR3 protein: CSVPAGAGGETQYF
CDR3 DNA: TGCAGCGTTCCGGCAGGGGCTGGAGGAGAGACCCAGTACTTC

J gene: TRBJ1-1
D gene: -
clone size: -
V gene: TRBV5-4
CDR3 protein: CASSLTGWHTEAFF
CDR3 DNA: TGTGCCAGCAGCTTAACAGGTTGGCACACTGAAGCTTTCTTT

J gene: TRBJ2-1
D gene: -
clone size: once
V gene: TRBV7-8
CDR3 protein: CASSRDRDSAPSSYNEQFF
CDR3 DNA: TGTGCCAGCAGCCGGGACCGGGACTCCGCTCCCAGCTCCTACAATGAGCAGTTCTTC

J gene: TRBJ2-7
D gene: TRBD1
clone size: -
V gene: TRBV4-1
CDR3 protein: CASSQGSGTGFPEQYF
CDR3 DNA: TGCGCCAGCAGCCAGGGCTCCGGGACAGGGTTCCCCGAGCAGTACTTC

J gene: TRBJ2-7
D gene: TRBD2
clone size: -
V gene: TRBV30
CDR3 protein: CAWASGRIHEQYF
CDR3 DNA: TGTGCCTGGGCTAGCGGGAGGATCCACGAGCAGTACTTC

J gene: TRBJ1-1
D gene: -
clone size: -
V gene: TRBV30
CDR3 protein: CAWKGGEAFF
CDR3 DNA: TGTGCCTGGAAGGGGGGGGAAGCTTTCTTT

J gene: TRBJ2-1
D gene: TRBD2
clone size: -
V gene: TRBV5-1
CDR3 protein: CASSLGGSGRYNEQFF
CDR3 DNA: TGCGCCAGCAGCTTGGGGGGTAGCGGGAGGTACAATGAGCAGTTCTTC

J gene: TRBJ2-5
D gene: -
clone size: -
V gene: TRBV5-6
CDR3 protein: CASSPQGRAATQYF
CDR3 DNA: TGTGCCAGCAGCCCCCAGGGGAGGGCGGCGACCCAGTACTTC

J gene: TRBJ2-1
D gene: TRBD2
clone size: -
V gene: TRBV5-1
CDR3 protein: CASSLSGTSGRAYNEQFF
CDR3 DNA: TGCGCCAGCAGCTTGTCCGGGACTAGCGGGAGGGCATACAATGAGCAGTTCTTC

J gene: TRBJ2-7
D gene: -
clone size: -
V gene: TRBV6-1
CDR3 protein: CASSDGGLTYEQYF
CDR3 DNA: TGTGCCAGCAGTGACGGGGGGCTAACCTACGAGCAGTACTTC

J gene: TRBJ1-1
D gene: -
clone size: -
V gene: TRBV5-1
CDR3 protein: CASSSVAQGMNTEAFF
CDR3 DNA: TGCGCCAGCAGCTCCGTAGCGCAGGGGATGAACACTGAAGCTTTCTTT

J gene: TRBJ1-2
D gene: -
clone size: -
V gene: TRBV7-9
CDR3 protein: CASSSGPGGSYTF
CDR3 DNA: TGTGCCAGCAGCTCCGGACCTGGTGGTAGCTACACCTTC

J gene: TRBJ1-5
D gene: -
clone size: -
V gene: TRBV5-5
CDR3 protein: CASSPGTYDQPQHF
CDR3 DNA: TGTGCCAGCAGCCCCGGGACATACGATCAGCCCCAGCATTTT

J gene: TRBJ1-1
D gene: TRBD1
clone size: -
V gene: TRBV7-6
CDR3 protein: CASSHKQGRTEAFF
CDR3 DNA: TGTGCCAGCAGCCACAAACAGGGGCGGACTGAAGCTTTCTTT

J gene: TRBJ2-7
D gene: TRBD1
clone size: -
V gene: TRBV18
CDR3 protein: CASSHLGPGQAPGGHEQYF
CDR3 DNA: TGTGCCAGCTCCCATCTTGGGCCGGGACAGGCCCCGGGCGGTCACGAGCAGTACTTC

J gene: TRBJ2-1
D gene: -
clone size: -
V gene: TRBV5-1
CDR3 protein: CASSPRGDSSKNEQFF
CDR3 DNA: TGCGCCAGCAGCCCGAGGGGGGACAGCTCTAAGAATGAGCAGTTCTTC

J gene: TRBJ2-1
D gene: TRBD2
clone size: -
V gene: TRBV5-4
CDR3 protein: CASSPTPGTSSDEQFF
CDR3 DNA: TGTGCCAGCAGCCCAACCCCGGGGACTAGCTCCGATGAGCAGTTCTTC

J gene: TRBJ1-4
D gene: -
clone size: -
V gene: TRBV25-1
CDR3 protein: CASSDPTAPPEKLFF
CDR3 DNA: TGTGCCAGCAGTGATCCGACCGCACCACCTGAAAAACTGTTTTTT

J gene: TRBJ1-2
D gene: -
clone size: few
V gene: TRBV7-2
CDR3 protein: CASSLGREGYGYTF
CDR3 DNA: TGTGCCAGCAGCTTAGGCCGGGAGGGGTATGGCTACACCTTC

J gene: TRBJ1-1
D gene: -
clone size: -
V gene: TRBV10-1
CDR3 protein: CASSQGGGTEAFF
CDR3 DNA: TGCGCCAGCAGCCAGGGAGGGGGCACTGAAGCTTTCTTT

J gene: TRBJ1-3
D gene: -
clone size: once
V gene: TRBV9
CDR3 protein: CASSAGNSGNTIYF
CDR3 DNA: TGTGCCAGCAGCGCGGGGAACTCTGGAAACACCATATATTTT

J gene: TRBJ1-1
D gene: -
clone size: -
V gene: TRBV18
CDR3 protein: CASSREGFEAFF
CDR3 DNA: TGTGCCAGCTCGCGAGAGGGCTTTGAAGCTTTCTTT

J gene: TRBJ1-1
D gene: TRBD1
clone size: -
V gene: TRBV19
CDR3 protein: CASKWDRLNTEAFF
CDR3 DNA: TGTGCCAGTAAATGGGACAGGTTGAACACTGAAGCTTTCTTT

J gene: TRBJ2-4
D gene: -
clone size: -
V gene: TRBV2
CDR3 protein: CASSGPRGEGSIQYF
CDR3 DNA: TGTGCCAGCAGTGGGCCGCGGGGAGAGGGCTCCATTCAGTACTTC

J gene: TRBJ2-1
D gene: -
clone size: -
V gene: TRBV5-4
CDR3 protein: CASSFGLPRGNEQFF
CDR3 DNA: TGTGCCAGCAGCTTTGGGTTACCTAGGGGGAATGAGCAGTTCTTC

J gene: TRBJ1-3
D gene: -
clone size: -
V gene: TRBV30
CDR3 protein: CAWRRTAGGNTIYF
CDR3 DNA: TGTGCCTGGAGAAGGACCGCGGGCGGAAACACCATATATTTT

J gene: TRBJ2-2
D gene: -
clone size: -
V gene: TRBV6-5
CDR3 protein: CASSLLPQGTGELFF
CDR3 DNA: TGTGCCAGCAGTTTACTCCCACAGGGAACCGGGGAGCTGTTTTTT

J gene: TRBJ2-7
D gene: TRBD2
clone size: -
V gene: TRBV7-9
CDR3 protein: CASSFWGLGSSYEQYF
CDR3 DNA: TGTGCCAGCAGCTTCTGGGGACTAGGAAGCTCCTACGAGCAGTACTTC

J gene: TRBJ2-1
D gene: TRBD2
clone size: once
V gene: TRBV7-2
CDR3 protein: CASSLQSSGRRGIEQFF
CDR3 DNA: TGTGCCAGCAGCTTACAGTCTAGCGGGAGGAGGGGAATTGAGCAGTTCTTC

J gene: TRBJ2-7
D gene: TRBD1
clone size: -
V gene: TRBV5-4
CDR3 protein: CASSSGKTGGYEQYF
CDR3 DNA: TGTGCCAGCAGCTCGGGCAAGACAGGGGGATACGAGCAGTACTTC

J gene: TRBJ1-2
D gene: -
clone size: -
V gene: TRBV4-3
CDR3 protein: CASSQEGRNYGYTF
CDR3 DNA: TGCGCCAGCAGCCAAGAAGGCAGAAACTATGGCTACACCTTC

J gene: TRBJ2-7
D gene: -
clone size: -
V gene: TRBV2
CDR3 protein: CASSGLETEQYF
CDR3 DNA: TGTGCCAGCAGTGGCCTAGAGACCGAGCAGTACTTC

J gene: TRBJ2-7
D gene: -
clone size: once
V gene: TRBV7-2
CDR3 protein: CASSSGPSITYEQYF
CDR3 DNA: TGTGCCAGCAGCTCGGGACCGTCGATAACCTACGAGCAGTACTTC

J gene: TRBJ1-1
D gene: TRBD1
clone size: -
V gene: TRBV5-5
CDR3 protein: CASRRTGGGTEAFF
CDR3 DNA: TGTGCCAGCAGGCGGACAGGGGGAGGAACTGAAGCTTTCTTT

J gene: TRBJ1-1
D gene: TRBD1
clone size: -
V gene: TRBV11-2
CDR3 protein: CASSDRQGLTEAFF
CDR3 DNA: TGTGCCAGCAGCGACCGACAGGGGTTGACTGAAGCTTTCTTT